The clone carrying this T cell receptor (beta chain) was observed a few times. What it binds is unknown. Using its own MiXCR run on the 5' RACE reads, TCRdb lists one record per CDR3 protein. The sample lists around 12,000 distinct CDR3 sequences; roughly two fifths were seen once. This sample is drawn from a study of T cell repertoires and leukemia-associated antigens. Findings and caveats of the study: V, J, VDJ and CDR3 counts did not differ significantly among groups.

The length of the CDR3 is 16 residues. Trimming at V came to 2 bases and at J to 1 base, leaving 1 base not matched to a gene. CDR1 and CDR2 (germline): SEHNR, FQNEAQ (reference sequence). CD3+ T cells were rested overnight without fetal bovine serum. The sequencing sample was made of CD3+ T cells sorted from blood and cultured. The chain employs TRBV7-9 and TRBJ2-1, with 11 bases matching TRBD2. The receptor was isolated from a female donor in good health. The CDR3: CASSLTSGGSYNEQFF. DNA for the CDR3: TGTGCCAGCAGCTTAACTAGCGGGGGATCCTACAATGAGCAGTTCTTC.